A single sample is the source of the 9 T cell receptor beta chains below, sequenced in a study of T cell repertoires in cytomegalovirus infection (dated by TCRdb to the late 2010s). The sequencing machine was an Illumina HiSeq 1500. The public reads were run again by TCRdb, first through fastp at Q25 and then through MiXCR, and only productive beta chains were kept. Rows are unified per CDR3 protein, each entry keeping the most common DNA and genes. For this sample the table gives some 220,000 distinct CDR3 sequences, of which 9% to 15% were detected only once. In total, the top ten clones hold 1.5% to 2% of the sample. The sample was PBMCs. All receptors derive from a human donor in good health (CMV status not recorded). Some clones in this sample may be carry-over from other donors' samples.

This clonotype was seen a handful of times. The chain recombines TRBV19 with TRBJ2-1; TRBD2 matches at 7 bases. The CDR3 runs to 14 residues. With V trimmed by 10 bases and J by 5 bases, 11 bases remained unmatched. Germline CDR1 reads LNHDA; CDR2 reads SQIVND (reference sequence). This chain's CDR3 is CATIGRGQNNEQFF. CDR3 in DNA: TGTGCCACCATTGGGAGGGGCCAAAACAATGAGCAGTTCTTC.

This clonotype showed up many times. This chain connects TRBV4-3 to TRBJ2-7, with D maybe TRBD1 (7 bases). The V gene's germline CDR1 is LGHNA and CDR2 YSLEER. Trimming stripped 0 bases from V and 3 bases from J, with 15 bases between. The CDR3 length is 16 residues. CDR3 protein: CASSQDRSRGVYEQYF. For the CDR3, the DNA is TGCGCCAGCAGCCAAGATCGTAGCAGGGGGGTCTACGAGCAGTACTTC.

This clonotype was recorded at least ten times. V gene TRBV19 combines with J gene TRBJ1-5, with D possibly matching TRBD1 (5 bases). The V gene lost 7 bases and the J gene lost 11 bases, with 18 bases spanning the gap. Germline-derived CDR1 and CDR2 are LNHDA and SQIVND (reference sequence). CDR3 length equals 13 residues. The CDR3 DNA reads TGTGCCAGTACCCCGGGGACCCCCAGGGCCCAGCATTTT. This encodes CASTPGTPRAQHF.

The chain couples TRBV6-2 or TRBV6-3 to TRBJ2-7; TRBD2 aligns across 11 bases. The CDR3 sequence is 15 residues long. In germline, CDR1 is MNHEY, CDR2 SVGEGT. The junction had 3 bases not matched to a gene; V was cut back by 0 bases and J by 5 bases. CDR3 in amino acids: CASSYSASGRNEQYF. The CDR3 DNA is TGTGCCAGCAGTTACTCGGCTAGCGGGAGGAACGAGCAGTACTTC.

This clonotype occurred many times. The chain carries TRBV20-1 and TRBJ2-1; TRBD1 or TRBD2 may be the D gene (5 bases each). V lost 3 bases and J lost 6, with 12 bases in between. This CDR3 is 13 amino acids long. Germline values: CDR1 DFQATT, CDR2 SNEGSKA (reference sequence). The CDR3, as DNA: TGCAGTGCTAGCTCCGGGACGTTCAATGAGCAGTTCTTC. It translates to CSASSGTFNEQFF.

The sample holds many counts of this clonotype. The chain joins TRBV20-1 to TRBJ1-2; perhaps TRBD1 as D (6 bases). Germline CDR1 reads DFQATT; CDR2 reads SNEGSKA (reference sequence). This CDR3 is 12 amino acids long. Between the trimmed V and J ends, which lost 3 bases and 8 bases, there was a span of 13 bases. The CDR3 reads CSASDRRVGYTF. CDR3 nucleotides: TGCAGTGCTAGTGACAGGAGGGTGGGCTACACCTTC.

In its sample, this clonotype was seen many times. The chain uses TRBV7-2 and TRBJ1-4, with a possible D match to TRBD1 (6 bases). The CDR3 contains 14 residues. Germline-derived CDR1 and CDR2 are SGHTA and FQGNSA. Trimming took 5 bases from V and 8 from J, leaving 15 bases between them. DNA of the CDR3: TGTGCCAGCAGCCCGACAGGATATGGGGAAAAACTGTTTTTT. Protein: CASSPTGYGEKLFF.

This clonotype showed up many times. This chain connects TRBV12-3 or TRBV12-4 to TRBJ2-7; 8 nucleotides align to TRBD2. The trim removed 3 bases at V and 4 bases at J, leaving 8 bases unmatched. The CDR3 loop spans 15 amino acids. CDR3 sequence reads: CASSLAGLAGYEQYF. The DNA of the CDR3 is TGTGCCAGCAGTTTGGCCGGACTAGCAGGGTACGAGCAGTACTTC.

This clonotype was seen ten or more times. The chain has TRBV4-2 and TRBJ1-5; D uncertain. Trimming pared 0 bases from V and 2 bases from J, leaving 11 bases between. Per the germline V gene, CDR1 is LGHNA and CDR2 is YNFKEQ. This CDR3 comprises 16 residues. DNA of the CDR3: TGTGCCAGCAGCCAAGATAGCGGCGGTGGCAATCAGCCCCAGCATTTT. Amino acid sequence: CASSQDSGGGNQPQHF.